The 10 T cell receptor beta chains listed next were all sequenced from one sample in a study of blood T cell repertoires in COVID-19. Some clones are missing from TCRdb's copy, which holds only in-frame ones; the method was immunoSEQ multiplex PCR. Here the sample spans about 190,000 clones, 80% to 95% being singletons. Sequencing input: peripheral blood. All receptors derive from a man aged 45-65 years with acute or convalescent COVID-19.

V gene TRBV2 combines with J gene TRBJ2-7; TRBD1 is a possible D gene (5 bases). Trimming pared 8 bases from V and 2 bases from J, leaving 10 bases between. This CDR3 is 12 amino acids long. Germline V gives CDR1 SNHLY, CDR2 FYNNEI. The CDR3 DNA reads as TGTGCCAGCCGCCGACAGACCTACGAGCAGTACTTC. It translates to CASRRQTYEQYF.

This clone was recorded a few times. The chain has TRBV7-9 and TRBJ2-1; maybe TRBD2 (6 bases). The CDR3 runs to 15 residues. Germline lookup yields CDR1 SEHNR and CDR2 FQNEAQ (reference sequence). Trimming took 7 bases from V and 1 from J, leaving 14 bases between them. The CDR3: CASTKTGVSYNEQFF. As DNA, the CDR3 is TGTGCCAGCACCAAAACGGGGGTTTCCTACAATGAGCAGTTCTTC.

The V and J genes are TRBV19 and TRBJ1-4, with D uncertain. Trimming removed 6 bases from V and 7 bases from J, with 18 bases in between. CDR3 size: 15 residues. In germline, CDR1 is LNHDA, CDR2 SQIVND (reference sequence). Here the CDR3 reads CASSRGLIEGEKLFF. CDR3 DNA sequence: TGTGCCAGTAGCCGCGGACTTATCGAGGGTGAAAAACTGTTTTTT.

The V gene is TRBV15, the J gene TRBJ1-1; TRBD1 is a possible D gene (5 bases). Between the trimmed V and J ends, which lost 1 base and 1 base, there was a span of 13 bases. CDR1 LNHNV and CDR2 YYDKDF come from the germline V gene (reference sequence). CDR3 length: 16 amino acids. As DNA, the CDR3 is TGTGCCACCAGCAGAGGTCTTGACAGTGGGAACACTGAAGCTTTCTTT. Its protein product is CATSRGLDSGNTEAFF. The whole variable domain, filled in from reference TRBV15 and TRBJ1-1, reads DAMVIQNPRYQVTQFGKPVTLSCSQTLNHNVMYWYQQKSSQAPKLLFHYYDKDFNNEADTPDNFQSRRPNTSFCFLDIRSPGLGDTAMYLCATSRGLDSGNTEAFFGQGTRLTVV.

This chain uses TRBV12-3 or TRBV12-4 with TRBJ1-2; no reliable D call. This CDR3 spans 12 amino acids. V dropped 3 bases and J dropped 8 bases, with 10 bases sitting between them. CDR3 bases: TGTGCCAGCAGTTTCAGGTTTGGCGGCTACACCTTC. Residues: CASSFRFGGYTF.

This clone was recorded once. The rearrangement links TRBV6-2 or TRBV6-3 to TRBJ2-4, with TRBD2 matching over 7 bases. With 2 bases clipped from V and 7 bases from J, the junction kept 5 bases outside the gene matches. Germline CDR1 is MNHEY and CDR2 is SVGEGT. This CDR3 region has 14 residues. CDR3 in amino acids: CASSYGPGGNIQYF. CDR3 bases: TGTGCCAGCAGTTACGGACCGGGAGGCAACATTCAGTACTTC.

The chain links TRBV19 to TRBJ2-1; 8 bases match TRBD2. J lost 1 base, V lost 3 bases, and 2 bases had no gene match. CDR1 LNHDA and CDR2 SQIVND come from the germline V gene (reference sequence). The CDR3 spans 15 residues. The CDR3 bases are TGTGCCAGTAGTATTACGGGAGGGTCCTACAATGAGCAGTTCTTC. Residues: CASSITGGSYNEQFF.

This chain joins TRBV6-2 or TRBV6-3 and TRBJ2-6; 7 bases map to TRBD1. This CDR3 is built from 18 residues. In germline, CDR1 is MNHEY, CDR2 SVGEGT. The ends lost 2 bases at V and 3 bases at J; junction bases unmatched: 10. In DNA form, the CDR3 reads TGTGCCAGCAGTTACCACAGGACAGGAACAAGTGGGGCCAACGTCCTGACTTTC. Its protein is CASSYHRTGTSGANVLTF.

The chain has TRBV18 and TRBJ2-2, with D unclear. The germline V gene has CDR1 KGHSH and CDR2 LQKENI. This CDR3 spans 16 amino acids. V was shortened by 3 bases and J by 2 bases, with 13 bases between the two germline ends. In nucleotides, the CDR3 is TGTGCCAGCTCACCGGTCGACACAGAAAACACCGGGGAGCTGTTTTTT. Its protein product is CASSPVDTENTGELFF.

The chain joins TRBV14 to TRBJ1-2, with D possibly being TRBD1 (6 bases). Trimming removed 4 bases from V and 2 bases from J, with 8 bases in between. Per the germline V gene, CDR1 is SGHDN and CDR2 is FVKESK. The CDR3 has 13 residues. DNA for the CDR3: TGTGCCAGCAGCCCTACAGGGAACTATGGCTACACCTTC. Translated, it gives CASSPTGNYGYTF.